This T cell receptor (beta chain) is drawn from a study of T cell changes during pregnancy in multiple sclerosis (dated by TCRdb to the late 2010s). About the investigation overall: In women with multiple sclerosis, the researchers looked at how the T cell repertoire shifted as pregnancy progressed.

Receptor amplification or capture employed the immunoSEQ multiplex PCR assay. Not all clones reach the TCRdb copy of this immuneACCESS table, which keeps in-frame sequences only. Checked studies attribute under half of the gap to unresolved V genes and leave the rest unexplained. For this sample the table gives some 30,000 clones, of which approximately 86% were detected only once. The ten most abundant clones make up approximately 8% of the sample. In regard to this clone: Its antigen is unknown. No base quality values were provided; no much bigger clone lies one nucleotide off.

Trimming takes 4 bases off V and 8 bases off J; junction bases not matched to a gene: 6. The CDR3 spans 14 residues, from the cysteine through the phenylalanine. This entry keeps only the CDR3 DNA: 42 bases, framed from base 1. As encoded in the germline V gene (reference sequence), CDR1 is MNHEY while CDR2 is SMNVEV. The TCR originated in a female donor with multiple sclerosis, enrolled in a pregnancy study. The sequence joins TRBV27 to TRBJ2-1, and 9 junctional nucleotides match TRBD2. The specimen was CD8+ T cells from peripheral blood mononuclear cells, collected before pregnancy. The sequenced DNA is TGTGCCAGCAGTTCTCGGACTAGCGAGGATGAGCAGTTCTTC. It translates to CASSSRTSEDEQFF.